This paragraph reports one T cell receptor beta chain. The data belong to a study of blood T cell repertoires in COVID-19. After removal of 2 bases from V and 2 bases from J, the junction contained 0 bases not matched to a gene. The CDR3 length is 17 residues. Germline CDR1 reads MDHEN; CDR2 reads SYDVKM. This table comes from immunoSEQ multiplex PCR, and its TCRdb copy is limited to in-frame clones, with some not included. Of roughly 91,000 clones listed, more than 60% were seen once; the top ten hold around 11%. The chain joins TRBV28 to TRBJ2-1; 16 nucleotides align to TRBD2. Sequencing was done on a sample of peripheral blood. The receptor comes from a man in his sixties or seventies with acute or convalescent COVID-19. This CDR3 is CASSLGTSGGAYNEQFF. In DNA, the CDR3 is TGTGCCAGCAGTTTAGGGACTAGCGGGGGGGCCTACAATGAGCAGTTCTTC.